The 29 T cell receptor beta chains listed next were all sequenced from one sample in a study of OX40 agonist ivuxolimab in advanced cancers. Assay used: immunoSEQ multiplex PCR; TCRdb lists only in-frame clones, some missing. The sample includes tens of thousands of clones, approximately 86% seen only once; the top ten take 11%. The source material was CD4+ or CD8+ T cells sorted from blood, sampled in a trial of the OX40 agonist ivuxolimab. The receptor set was obtained from an adult with an advanced solid tumor such as melanoma, head and neck, liver or kidney cancer.

This clone showed up just a few times. This chain joins TRBV28 and TRBJ1-2; D remains unclear. CDR1 and CDR2 from the germline V gene are MDHEN and SYDVKM. This CDR3 region has 13 residues. V lost 8 bases, J lost 4 bases, and 14 bases lay in between. CDR3 residues: CASARVVGYGYTF. DNA of the CDR3: TGTGCCAGCGCCCGGGTTGTGGGCTATGGCTACACCTTC.

The rearrangement uses TRBV7-9 and TRBJ2-7, with 9 bases fitting TRBD2. CDR3 length equals 15 residues. Per germline, CDR1 SEHNR and CDR2 FQNEAQ (reference sequence). Trimming at V came to 1 base and at J to 5 bases, leaving 6 bases not matched to a gene. The CDR3 loop reads CASSLGGLAGNEQYF. CDR3 nucleotides: TGTGCCAGCAGCTTAGGGGGGCTAGCGGGAAACGAGCAGTACTTC.

The V and J genes are TRBV2 and TRBJ2-2, with D tentatively TRBD1 (6 bases). Germline V gives CDR1 SNHLY, CDR2 FYNNEI. V lost 3 bases, J lost 6 bases, and 14 bases lay in between. This CDR3 is built from 15 residues. Here the CDR3 DNA reads TGTGCCAGCAGTGACAGGGGCCTGTCCCCCGGGGAGCTGTTTTTT. Translation: CASSDRGLSPGELFF. The full variable domain, completed using reference TRBV2 and TRBJ2-2, is EPEVTQTPSHQVTQMGQEVILRCVPISNHLYFYWYRQILGQKVEFLVSFYNNEISEKSEIFDDQFSVERPDGSNFTLKIRSTKLEDSAMYFCASSDRGLSPGELFFGEGSRLTVL.

This clone has just one count. The rearrangement joins TRBV6-4 to TRBJ1-1, with D possibly TRBD1 on 5 matching bases. The CDR3 is 13 amino acids. Germline values: CDR1 MRHNA, CDR2 SNTAGT. Trimming shortened V by 8 bases and J by 5 bases, and 15 bases separated the two germline ends. The CDR3 nucleotides are TGTGCCAGCTCAACTCGAGAGGGGACTGAAGCTTTCTTT. Amino acid sequence: CASSTREGTEAFF.

The V call is TRBV7-9, the J call TRBJ1-4, with TRBD1 matching 8 bases. Trimming removed 4 bases from V and 4 bases from J; junction bases left unmatched: 2. Germline V gene lookup returns CDR1 SEHNR and CDR2 FQNEAQ (reference sequence). CDR3 length: 14 residues. The CDR3 sequence: CASSSTGGNEKLFF. The CDR3 coding sequence is TGTGCCAGCAGCTCAACAGGGGGTAATGAAAAACTGTTTTTT.

J is TRBJ1-1 and V is TRBV28, with D possibly matching TRBD1 (5 bases). The CDR3 length is 13 residues. Per germline, CDR1 MDHEN and CDR2 SYDVKM. Trimming pared 3 bases from V and 7 bases from J, leaving 12 bases between. The CDR3, as DNA: TGTGCCAGCAGTTTCCCAAGACAGATTGAAGCTTTCTTT. Amino acid sequence: CASSFPRQIEAFF.

This clone has only one observation. The chain has TRBV7-2 and TRBJ2-4, with D unclear. The CDR3 spans 18 residues. CDR1 SGHTA and CDR2 FQGNSA come from the germline V gene. Trimming stripped 2 bases from V and 0 bases from J, with 17 bases between. Written as DNA, the CDR3 is TGTGCCAGCAGCTTATGGGTACATATTATAGTAGCCAAAAACATTCAGTACTTC. Translated: CASSLWVHIIVAKNIQYF.

The chain links TRBV19 to TRBJ1-5; the D gene is possibly TRBD1 (6 bases). Germline V gives CDR1 LNHDA, CDR2 SQIVND (reference sequence). V shed 3 bases and J shed 3 bases, with 12 bases lying between them. The CDR3 spans 15 residues. CDR3 protein: CASSIWGADNQPQHF. Here the CDR3 DNA reads TGTGCCAGTAGTATCTGGGGGGCAGACAATCAGCCCCAGCATTTT.

V is TRBV28 and J is TRBJ2-1, with 7 positions matching TRBD2. Germline V CDR1 and CDR2: MDHEN, SYDVKM. CDR3 length: 14 residues. CDR3 DNA: TGTGCTAGTCAGGCGGGAGAGAATCCCAATGAGCAGTTCTTC. This encodes CASQAGENPNEQFF.

V is TRBV14 and J is TRBJ2-5, with 12 positions matching TRBD1. Germline-derived CDR1 and CDR2 are SGHDN and FVKESK. CDR3 length: 16 amino acids. V lost 4 bases, J lost 1 base, and 4 bases stayed unmatched. Written as DNA, the CDR3 is TGTGCCAGCAGCCTAGGGACAGGGGGCTTCCAAGAGACCCAGTACTTC. Translated, it gives CASSLGTGGFQETQYF. The entire variable domain, with the rest obtained from reference TRBV14 and TRBJ2-5, is as follows: EAGVTQFPSHSVIEKGQTVTLRCDPISGHDNLYWYRRVMGKEIKFLLHFVKESKQDESGMPNNRFLAERTGGTYSTLKVQPAELEDSGVYFCASSLGTGGFQETQYFGPGTRLLVL.

The J gene is TRBJ1-1, the V gene TRBV2; D gene unclear. V lost 8 bases and J lost 1, with 11 bases in between. This CDR3 has 13 residues. The V gene's germline CDR1 is SNHLY and CDR2 FYNNEI. The CDR3: CASPGRPNTEAFF. The CDR3 bases are TGTGCCAGCCCCGGCCGGCCGAACACTGAAGCTTTCTTT.

The V and J genes are TRBV5-4 and TRBJ1-1; D unclear. The CDR3 loop spans 14 amino acids. The V and J ends lost 1 base and 0 bases respectively, with 7 bases between them. Germline V lookup: CDR1 SGHNT, CDR2 YYREEE (reference sequence). CDR3 protein: CASSLSTLNTEAFF. In DNA form, the CDR3 reads TGTGCCAGCAGCTTGTCGACCTTGAACACTGAAGCTTTCTTT.

This clone is a singleton in its sample. This rearrangement joins TRBV9 to TRBJ2-3; 8 nucleotides match TRBD2. Germline V lookup: CDR1 SGDLS, CDR2 YYNGEE. This CDR3 is built from 16 residues. V dropped 0 bases and J dropped 2; count of bases not matched to a gene: 5. CDR3 DNA sequence: TGTGCCAGCAGCGTAGGTCTAGCGGGCCCCACAGATACGCAGTATTTT. Translation: CASSVGLAGPTDTQYF.

In this sample, this clone turned up many times. The chain carries TRBV28 and TRBJ1-6; D is ambiguous. The CDR3 is 15 residues long. Trimming left V 5 bases short and J 4 bases short, with 12 bases between. CDR1 and CDR2 (germline): MDHEN, SYDVKM. CDR3: CASSEIAGYNSPLHF. In DNA, the CDR3 is TGTGCCAGCAGTGAAATAGCAGGATATAATTCACCCCTCCACTTT.

The chain uses TRBV5-4 and TRBJ2-7; 12 nucleotides line up with TRBD2. The ends lost 4 bases at V and 5 bases at J; junction bases unmatched: 10. The CDR3 is made up of 16 amino acids. From germline, CDR1 is SGHNT and CDR2 YYREEE (reference sequence). The CDR3 sequence is CASSPVTSGSIDEQYF. CDR3 DNA sequence: TGTGCCAGCAGCCCAGTGACTAGCGGGAGTATCGACGAGCAGTACTTC. Full variable domain (remainder filled in from reference TRBV5-4 and TRBJ2-7): ETGVTQSPTHLIKTRGQQVTLRCSSQSGHNTVSWYQQALGQGPQFIFQYYREEENGRGNFPPRFSGLQFPNYSSELNVNALELDDSALYLCASSPVTSGSIDEQYFGPGTRLTVT.

The V and J genes are TRBV4-3 and TRBJ1-5, with 8 bases identical to TRBD1. Trimming at V came to 0 bases and at J to 6 bases, leaving 7 bases not matched to a gene. CDR1 LGHNA and CDR2 YSLEER come from the germline V gene. The CDR3 spans 16 residues. The CDR3 coding sequence is TGCGCCAGCAGCCAAGATTTCCCAGGGGGCGGTCAGCCCCAGCATTTT. This encodes CASSQDFPGGGQPQHF.

The chain combines TRBV9 with TRBJ2-1; TRBD2 aligns across 9 bases. CDR3 length: 16 amino acids. From germline, CDR1 is SGDLS and CDR2 YYNGEE. Trimming removed 4 bases from V and 5 bases from J; junction bases left unmatched: 10. The CDR3 DNA reads as TGTGCCAGCAGCCCCTCCCGTCCTAGCGGGAACAATGAGCAGTTCTTC. It specifies CASSPSRPSGNNEQFF.

This sequence joins TRBV7-8 and TRBJ2-7; TRBD2 agrees at 7 bases. The CDR3 runs to 18 residues. The germline V gene has CDR1 SGHVS and CDR2 FQNEAQ. The trim removed 0 bases at V and 3 bases at J, leaving 14 bases unmatched. CDR3 region: CASSLAGDYNTAVYEQYF. CDR3 sequence (DNA): TGTGCCAGCAGCTTAGCCGGGGACTACAACACCGCGGTCTACGAGCAGTACTTC.

This clone was seen a few times. The chain has TRBV4-1 and TRBJ2-5; TRBD2 might be the D (7 bases). Trimming cost V 4 bases and J 5 bases, with 14 bases left between them. Germline loops: CDR1 MGHRA, CDR2 YSYEKL. The CDR3 spans 14 residues. The CDR3 is CASSPEGGGETQYF. CDR3 sequence (DNA): TGCGCCAGCAGCCCGGAGGGGGGGGGTGAGACCCAGTACTTC.

This chain uses TRBV5-1 with TRBJ2-1; 7 positions agree with TRBD2. The CDR3 has 13 amino acids. The germline V gene has CDR1 SGHRS and CDR2 YFSETQ. The trim removed 4 bases at V and 10 bases at J, leaving 8 bases unmatched. The CDR3 coding sequence is TGCGCCAGCAGCCTCGGACTAGTAGGCGAGCAGTTCTTC. It codes for CASSLGLVGEQFF.

The chain carries TRBV7-6 and TRBJ2-3; tentatively, D is TRBD1 or TRBD2 (5 bases each). V gave up 0 bases and J gave up 1 base, with 8 bases separating them. The CDR3 is 15 amino acids. Germline CDR1 reads SGHVS; CDR2 reads FNYEAQ. The CDR3 nucleotides read TGTGCCAGCAGCTTAGCGGTGGGGGGCACAGATACGCAGTATTTT. Protein product: CASSLAVGGTDTQYF. The full variable domain, completed using reference TRBV7-6 and TRBJ2-3, is GAGVSQSPRYKVTKRGQDVALRCDPISGHVSLYWYRQALGQGPEFLTYFNYEAQQDKSGLPNDRFSAERPEGSISTLTIQRTEQRDSAMYRCASSLAVGGTDTQYFGPGTRLTVL.

V gene TRBV2 combines with J gene TRBJ1-1; D is undetermined. Germline V gene data show CDR1 as SNHLY and CDR2 as FYNNEI. This CDR3 contains 14 residues. V was trimmed by 7 bases and J by 12 bases, leaving 24 bases between them. This CDR3 reads CASTTGPPTRVSFF. The CDR3 bases are TGTGCCAGCACTACCGGGCCTCCAACCAGAGTATCTTTCTTT.

J is TRBJ2-1 and V is TRBV19; D is unresolved. V lost 1 base and J lost 3, with 16 bases in between. Looked up from germline, CDR1 is LNHDA and CDR2 is SQIVND (reference sequence). The CDR3 has 17 residues. In DNA, the CDR3 is TGTGCCAGTAGTATAGCCGGCCTGACCCCTTTCTACAATGAGCAGTTCTTC. It translates to CASSIAGLTPFYNEQFF.

This clone was observed a handful of times. The rearrangement links TRBV6-6 to TRBJ1-2; D gene ambiguous. The V and J ends lost 7 bases and 5 bases respectively, with 20 bases between them. CDR1 is MNHNY and CDR2 is SVGAGI in the germline V gene (reference sequence). The CDR3 extends over 15 amino acids. In DNA, the CDR3 is TGTGCCAGCATCTTAGCTCGGCAGCAAGATTATGGCTACACCTTC. It translates to CASILARQQDYGYTF.

The rearrangement uses TRBV6-5 and TRBJ2-5, with D uncertain. The CDR3 loop spans 14 amino acids. The ends were cut back, 4 bases at V and 5 bases at J, with 14 bases in the middle. Looked up from germline, CDR1 is MNHEY and CDR2 is SVGAGI. As DNA, the CDR3 is TGTGCCAGCAGTTTCCTTGGAGTACGCGAGACCCAGTACTTC. Translating gives CASSFLGVRETQYF.

The chain is built from TRBV6-5 and TRBJ1-1, with D possibly TRBD1 on 5 matching bases. This CDR3 is built from 14 residues. Germline V gene data show CDR1 as MNHEY and CDR2 as SVGAGI. V was cut by 6 bases and J by 8 bases, with 19 bases left in between. CDR3 protein: CASSRGRVIREAFF. CDR3 DNA: TGTGCCAGCAGCCGGGGGAGGGTCATACGCGAAGCTTTCTTT.

The chain links TRBV9 to TRBJ2-6; D is unclear. The CDR3 is made up of 16 amino acids. V was cut by 0 bases and J by 3 bases, with 10 bases left in between. Germline CDR1 SGDLS, CDR2 YYNGEE. The CDR3 bases are TGTGCCAGCAGCGTAGGGGCGGTTGGTGGGGCCAACGTCCTGACTTTC. Translated, it gives CASSVGAVGGANVLTF.

The chain joins TRBV4-1 to TRBJ2-1; 7 bases match TRBD2. The CDR3 totals 16 residues. Germline trimming cut 3 bases from V and 5 bases from J; bases unmatched to any gene: 10. The germline CDR1 and CDR2 sequences are MGHRA and YSYEKL. CDR3 DNA: TGCGCCAGCAGCCACGCCGGACTAGGCATAGACAATGAGCAGTTCTTC. It is translated as CASSHAGLGIDNEQFF.

The J gene is TRBJ2-7, the V gene TRBV27; 11 bases are shared with TRBD2. Trimming cost V 5 bases and J 2 bases; bases outside gene matches: 2. This CDR3 has 14 amino acids. Germline V CDR1 and CDR2: MNHEY, SMNVEV (reference sequence). The CDR3 DNA follows: TGTGCCAGCAGTATGACTAGCGGGGCCTACGAGCAGTACTTC. It encodes CASSMTSGAYEQYF.